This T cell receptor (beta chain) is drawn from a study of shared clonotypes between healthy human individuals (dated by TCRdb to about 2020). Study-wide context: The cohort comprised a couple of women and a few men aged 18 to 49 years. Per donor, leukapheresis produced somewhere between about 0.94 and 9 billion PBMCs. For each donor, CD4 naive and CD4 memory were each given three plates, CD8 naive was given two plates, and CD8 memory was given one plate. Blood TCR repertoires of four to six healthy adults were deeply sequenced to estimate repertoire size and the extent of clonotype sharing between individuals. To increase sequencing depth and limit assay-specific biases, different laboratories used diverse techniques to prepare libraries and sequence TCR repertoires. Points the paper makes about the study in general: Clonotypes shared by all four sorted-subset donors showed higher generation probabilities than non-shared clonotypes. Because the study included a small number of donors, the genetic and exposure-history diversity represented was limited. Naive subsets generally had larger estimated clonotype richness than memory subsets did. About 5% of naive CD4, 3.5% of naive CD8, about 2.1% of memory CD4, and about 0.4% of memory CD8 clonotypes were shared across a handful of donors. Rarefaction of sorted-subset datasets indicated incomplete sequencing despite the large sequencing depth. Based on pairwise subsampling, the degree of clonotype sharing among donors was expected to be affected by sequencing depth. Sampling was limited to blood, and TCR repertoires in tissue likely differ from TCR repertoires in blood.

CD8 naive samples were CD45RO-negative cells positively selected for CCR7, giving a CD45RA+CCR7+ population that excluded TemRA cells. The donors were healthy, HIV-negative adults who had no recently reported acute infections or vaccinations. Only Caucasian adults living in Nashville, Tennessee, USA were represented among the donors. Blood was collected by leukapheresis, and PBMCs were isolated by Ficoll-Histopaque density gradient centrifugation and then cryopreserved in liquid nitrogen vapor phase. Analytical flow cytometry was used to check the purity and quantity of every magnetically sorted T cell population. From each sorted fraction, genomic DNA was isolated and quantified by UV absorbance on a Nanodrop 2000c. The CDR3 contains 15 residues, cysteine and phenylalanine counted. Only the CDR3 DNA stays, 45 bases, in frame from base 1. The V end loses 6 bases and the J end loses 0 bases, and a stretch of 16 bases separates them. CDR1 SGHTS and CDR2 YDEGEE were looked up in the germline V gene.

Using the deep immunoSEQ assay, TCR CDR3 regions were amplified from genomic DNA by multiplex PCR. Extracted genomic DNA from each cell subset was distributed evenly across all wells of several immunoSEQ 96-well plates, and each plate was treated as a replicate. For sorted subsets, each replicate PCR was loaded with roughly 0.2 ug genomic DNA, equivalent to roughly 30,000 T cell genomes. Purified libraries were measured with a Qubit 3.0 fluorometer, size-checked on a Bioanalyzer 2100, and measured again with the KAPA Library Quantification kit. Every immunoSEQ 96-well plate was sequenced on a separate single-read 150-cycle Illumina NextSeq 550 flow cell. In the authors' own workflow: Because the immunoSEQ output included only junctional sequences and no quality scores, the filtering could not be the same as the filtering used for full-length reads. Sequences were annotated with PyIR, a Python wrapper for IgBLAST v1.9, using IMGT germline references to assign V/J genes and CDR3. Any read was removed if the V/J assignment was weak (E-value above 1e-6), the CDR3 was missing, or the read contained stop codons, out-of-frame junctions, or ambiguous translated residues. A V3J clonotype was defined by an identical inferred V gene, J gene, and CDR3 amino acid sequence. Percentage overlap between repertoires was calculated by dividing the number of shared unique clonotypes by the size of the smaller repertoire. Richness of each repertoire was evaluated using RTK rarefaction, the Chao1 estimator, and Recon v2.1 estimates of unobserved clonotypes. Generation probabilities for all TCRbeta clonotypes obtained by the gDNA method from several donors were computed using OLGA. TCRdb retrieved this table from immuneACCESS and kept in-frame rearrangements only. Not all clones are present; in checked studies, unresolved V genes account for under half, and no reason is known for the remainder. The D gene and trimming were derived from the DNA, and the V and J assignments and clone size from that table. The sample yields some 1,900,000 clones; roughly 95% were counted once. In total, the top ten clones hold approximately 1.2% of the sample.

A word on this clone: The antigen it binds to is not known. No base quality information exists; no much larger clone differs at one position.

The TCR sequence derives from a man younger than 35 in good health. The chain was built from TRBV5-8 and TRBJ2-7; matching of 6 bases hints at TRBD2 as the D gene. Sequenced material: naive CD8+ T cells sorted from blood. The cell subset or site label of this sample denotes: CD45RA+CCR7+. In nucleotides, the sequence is TGTGCCAGCACCGTGGATGGGGGGACCTCCTACGAGCAGTACTTC. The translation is CASTVDGGTSYEQYF.